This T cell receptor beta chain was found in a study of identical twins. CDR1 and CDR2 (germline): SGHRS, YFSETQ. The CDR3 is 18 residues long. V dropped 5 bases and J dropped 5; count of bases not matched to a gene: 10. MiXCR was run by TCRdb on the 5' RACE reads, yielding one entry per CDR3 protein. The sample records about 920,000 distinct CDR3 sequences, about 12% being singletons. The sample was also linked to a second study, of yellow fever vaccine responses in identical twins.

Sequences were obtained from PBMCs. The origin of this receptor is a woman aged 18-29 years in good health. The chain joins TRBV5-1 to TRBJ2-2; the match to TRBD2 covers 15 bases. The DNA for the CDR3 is TGCGCCAGCAGTCCTCCGGGACTAGCGGGAGGAGGAACCGGGGAGCTGTTTTTT. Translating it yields CASSPPGLAGGGTGELFF. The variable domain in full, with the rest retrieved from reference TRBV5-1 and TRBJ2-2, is KAGVTQTPRYLIKTRGQQVTLSCSPISGHRSVSWYQQTPGQGLQFLFEYFSETQRNKGNFPGRFSGRQFSNSRSEMNVSTLELGDSALYLCASSPPGLAGGGTGELFFGEGSRLTVL.